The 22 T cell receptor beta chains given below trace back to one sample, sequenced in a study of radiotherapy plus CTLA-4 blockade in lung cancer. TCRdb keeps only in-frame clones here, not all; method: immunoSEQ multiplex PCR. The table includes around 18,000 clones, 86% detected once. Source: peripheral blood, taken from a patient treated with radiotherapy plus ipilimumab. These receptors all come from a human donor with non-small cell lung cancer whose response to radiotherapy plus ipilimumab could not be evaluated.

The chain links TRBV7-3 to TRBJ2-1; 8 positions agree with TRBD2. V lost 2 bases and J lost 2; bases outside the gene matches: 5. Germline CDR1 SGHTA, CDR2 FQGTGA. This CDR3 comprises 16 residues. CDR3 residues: CASSLGTSGAYNEQFF. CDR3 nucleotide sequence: TGTGCCAGCAGCTTAGGTACTAGCGGTGCCTACAATGAGCAGTTCTTC.

This CDR3 is CASSTPLDGRAGDTDTQYF. The CDR3 bases are TGCGCCAGCAGTACTCCCCTTGATGGGCGAGCGGGGGACACAGATACGCAGTATTTT. The rearrangement joins TRBV10-1 to TRBJ2-3, with TRBD2 matching 8 bases. CDR1 and CDR2 (germline): WNHNN, SYGVQD (reference sequence). This CDR3 spans 19 amino acids. Unmatched junction bases numbered 18, after V lost 5 bases and J lost 2 bases.

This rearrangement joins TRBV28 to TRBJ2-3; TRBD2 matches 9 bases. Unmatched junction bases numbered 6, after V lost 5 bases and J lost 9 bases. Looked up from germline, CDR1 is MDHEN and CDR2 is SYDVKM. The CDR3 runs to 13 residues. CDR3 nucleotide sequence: TGTGCCAGCAGTCAGTACCTAGCGGGGACGCAGTATTTT. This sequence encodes CASSQYLAGTQYF.

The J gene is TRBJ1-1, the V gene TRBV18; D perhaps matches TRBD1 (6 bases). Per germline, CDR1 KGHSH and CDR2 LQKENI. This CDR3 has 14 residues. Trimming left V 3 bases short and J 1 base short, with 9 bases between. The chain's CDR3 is CASSPGAANTEAFF. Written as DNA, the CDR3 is TGTGCCAGCTCACCGGGGGCCGCGAACACTGAAGCTTTCTTT.

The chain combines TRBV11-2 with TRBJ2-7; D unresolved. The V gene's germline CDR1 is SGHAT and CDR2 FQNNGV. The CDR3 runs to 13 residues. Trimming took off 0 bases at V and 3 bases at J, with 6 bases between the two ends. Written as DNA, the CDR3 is TGTGCCAGCAGCTTAGATCCCCTCTACGAGCAGTACTTC. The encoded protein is CASSLDPLYEQYF.

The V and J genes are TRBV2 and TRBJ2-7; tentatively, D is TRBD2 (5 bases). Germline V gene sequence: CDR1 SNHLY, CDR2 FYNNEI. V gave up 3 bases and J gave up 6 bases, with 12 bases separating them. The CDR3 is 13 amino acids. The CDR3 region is CASSDPIAGEQYF. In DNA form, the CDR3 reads TGTGCCAGCAGTGACCCCATTGCGGGCGAGCAGTACTTC. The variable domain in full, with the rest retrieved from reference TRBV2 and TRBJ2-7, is EPEVTQTPSHQVTQMGQEVILRCVPISNHLYFYWYRQILGQKVEFLVSFYNNEISEKSEIFDDQFSVERPDGSNFTLKIRSTKLEDSAMYFCASSDPIAGEQYFGPGTRLTVT.

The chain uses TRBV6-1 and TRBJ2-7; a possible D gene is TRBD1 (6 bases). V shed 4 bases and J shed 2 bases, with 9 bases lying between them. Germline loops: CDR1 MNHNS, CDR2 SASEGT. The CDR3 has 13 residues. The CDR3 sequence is CASSGTEAYEQYF. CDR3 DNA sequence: TGTGCCAGCAGTGGGACAGAAGCCTACGAGCAGTACTTC.

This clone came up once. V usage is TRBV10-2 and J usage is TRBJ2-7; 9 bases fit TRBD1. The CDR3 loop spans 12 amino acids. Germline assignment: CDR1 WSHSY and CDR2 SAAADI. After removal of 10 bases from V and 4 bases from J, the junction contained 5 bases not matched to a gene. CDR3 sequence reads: CATTGTGYEQYF. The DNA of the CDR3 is TGCGCCACGACCGGGACAGGGTACGAGCAGTACTTC.

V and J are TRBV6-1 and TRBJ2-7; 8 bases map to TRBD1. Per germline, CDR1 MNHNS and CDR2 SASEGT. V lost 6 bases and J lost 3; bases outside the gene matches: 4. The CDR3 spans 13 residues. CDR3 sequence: CASRAGTGYEQYF. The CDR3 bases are TGTGCCAGCAGGGCCGGGACAGGCTACGAGCAGTACTTC.

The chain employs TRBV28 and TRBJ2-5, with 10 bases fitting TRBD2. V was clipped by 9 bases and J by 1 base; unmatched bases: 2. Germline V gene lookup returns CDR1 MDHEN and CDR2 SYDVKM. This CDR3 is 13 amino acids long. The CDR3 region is CASRTSGQETQYF. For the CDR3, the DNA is TGTGCCAGTCGGACTAGCGGCCAAGAGACCCAGTACTTC.

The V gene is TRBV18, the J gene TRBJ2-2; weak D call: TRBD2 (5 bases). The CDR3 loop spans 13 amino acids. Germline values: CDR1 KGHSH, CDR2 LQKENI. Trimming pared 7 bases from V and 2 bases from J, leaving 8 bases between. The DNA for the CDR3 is TGTGCCAGCTGGGGAGTAAACACCGGGGAGCTGTTTTTT. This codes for CASWGVNTGELFF.

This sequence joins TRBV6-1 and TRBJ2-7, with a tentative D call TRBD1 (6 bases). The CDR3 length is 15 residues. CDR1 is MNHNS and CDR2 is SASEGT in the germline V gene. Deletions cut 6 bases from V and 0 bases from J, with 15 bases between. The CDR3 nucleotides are TGTGCCAGCAGACAGGGTGCGGGTAGCTCCTACGAGCAGTACTTC. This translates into CASRQGAGSSYEQYF.

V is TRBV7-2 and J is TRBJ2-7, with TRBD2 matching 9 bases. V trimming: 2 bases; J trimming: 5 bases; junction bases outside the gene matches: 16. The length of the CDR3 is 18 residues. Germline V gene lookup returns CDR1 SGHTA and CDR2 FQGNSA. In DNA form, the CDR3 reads TGTGCCAGCAGCTTACCGGCTCGAGCCGCGGGGGGGAGCCACGAGCAGTACTTC. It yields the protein CASSLPARAAGGSHEQYF. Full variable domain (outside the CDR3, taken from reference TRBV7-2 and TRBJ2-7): GAGVSQSPSNKVTEKGKDVELRCDPISGHTALYWYRQSLGQGLEFLIYFQGNSAPDKSGLPSDRFSAERTGGSVSTLTIQRTQQEDSAVYLCASSLPARAAGGSHEQYFGPGTRLTVT.

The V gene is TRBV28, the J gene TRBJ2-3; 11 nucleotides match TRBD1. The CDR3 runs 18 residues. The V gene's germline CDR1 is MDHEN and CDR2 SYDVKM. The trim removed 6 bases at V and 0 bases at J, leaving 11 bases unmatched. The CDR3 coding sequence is TGTGCCAGCAGGCTTCGGGACAGGGGGTTTCTTAGCACAGATACGCAGTATTTT. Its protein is CASRLRDRGFLSTDTQYF.

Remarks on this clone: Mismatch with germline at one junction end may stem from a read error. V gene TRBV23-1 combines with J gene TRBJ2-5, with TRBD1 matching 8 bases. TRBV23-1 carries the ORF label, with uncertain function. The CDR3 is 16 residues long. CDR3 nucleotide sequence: TGCGCCAGCACTCAATCCCCAGGGGGCGCGACAGAGACCCAGTACTTC. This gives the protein CASTQSPGGATETQYF.

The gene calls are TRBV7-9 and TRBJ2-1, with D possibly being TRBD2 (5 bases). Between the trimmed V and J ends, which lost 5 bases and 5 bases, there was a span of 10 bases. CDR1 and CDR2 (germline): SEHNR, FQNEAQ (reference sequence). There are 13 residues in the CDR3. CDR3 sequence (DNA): TGTGCCAGCAGCCCGACTACCCACAATGAGCAGTTCTTC. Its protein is CASSPTTHNEQFF.

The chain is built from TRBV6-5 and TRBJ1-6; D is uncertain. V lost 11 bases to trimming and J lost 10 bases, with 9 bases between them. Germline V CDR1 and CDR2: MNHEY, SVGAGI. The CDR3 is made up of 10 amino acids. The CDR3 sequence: CAPSGSPLHF. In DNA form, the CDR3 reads TGTGCCCCCTCGGGATCACCCCTCCACTTT.

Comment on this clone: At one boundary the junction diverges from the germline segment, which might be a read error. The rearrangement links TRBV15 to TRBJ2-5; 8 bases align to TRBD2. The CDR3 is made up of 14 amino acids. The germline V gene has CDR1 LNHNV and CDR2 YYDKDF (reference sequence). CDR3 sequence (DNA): TGTGCCACCAGCAGGGAGCGGGGGCAAGAGGCCCAGTACTTC. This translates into CATSRERGQEAQYF. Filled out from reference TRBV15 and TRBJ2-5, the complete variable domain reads DAMVIQNPRYQVTQFGKPVTLSCSQTLNHNVMYWYQQKSSQAPKLLFHYYDKDFNNEADTPDNFQSRRPNTSFCFLDIRSPGLGDTAMYLCATSRERGQEAQYFGPGTRLLVL.

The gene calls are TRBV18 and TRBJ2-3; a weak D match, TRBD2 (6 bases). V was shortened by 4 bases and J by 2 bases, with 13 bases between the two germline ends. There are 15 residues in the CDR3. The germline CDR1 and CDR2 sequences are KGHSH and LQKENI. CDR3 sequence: CASSLERGSTDTQYF. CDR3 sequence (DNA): TGTGCCAGCTCACTGGAACGGGGGTCCACAGATACGCAGTATTTT.

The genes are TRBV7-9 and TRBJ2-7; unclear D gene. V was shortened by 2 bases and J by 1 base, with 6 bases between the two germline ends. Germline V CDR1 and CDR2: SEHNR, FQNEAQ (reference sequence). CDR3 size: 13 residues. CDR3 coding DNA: TGTGCCAGCAGCTTAACTGCATCCTACGAGCAGTACTTC. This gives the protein CASSLTASYEQYF.

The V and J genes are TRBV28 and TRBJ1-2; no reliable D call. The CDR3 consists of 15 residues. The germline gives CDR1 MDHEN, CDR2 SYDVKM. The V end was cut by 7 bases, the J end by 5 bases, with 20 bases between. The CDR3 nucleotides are TGTGCCAGCATCCCGGCAGGCCAAAATTTATATGGCTACACCTTC. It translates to CASIPAGQNLYGYTF.

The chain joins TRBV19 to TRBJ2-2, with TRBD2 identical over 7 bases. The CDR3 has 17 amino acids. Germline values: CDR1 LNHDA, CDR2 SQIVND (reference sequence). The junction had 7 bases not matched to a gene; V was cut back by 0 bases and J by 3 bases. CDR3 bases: TGTGCCAGTAGTATAGATCTACGGGGGGTGGACACCGGGGAGCTGTTTTTT. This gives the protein CASSIDLRGVDTGELFF.